This T cell receptor beta chain originates from a study of memory CD4+ T cells and cytomegalovirus serostatus. About the study: Donors were healthy Belgian adults, fewer than ten CMV seropositive and 20 to 30 seronegative.

The CDR3 loop spans 12 amino acids. With 2 bases removed from V and 5 bases from J, the gap between germline ends came to 7 bases. Germline CDR1 is MNHNY and CDR2 is SVGAGI (reference sequence). This clone appeared once. Per the original methods: Out-of-frame sequences were removed, leaving a few million distinct TCRbeta sequences. Data came from immunoSEQ multiplex PCR; TCRdb stores just in-frame clones and leaves some out. The V and J calls and clone size are taken from that table; D and trimming were inferred from the DNA. The sample contains just over 40,000 clones, about 85% of which appear only once. The sort gate was single viable CD3+CD4+CD8-CD45RO+ cells for memory CD4+ T cells. Positive selection with CD4 microbeads enriched total CD4+ T cells.

Sequencing was carried out using memory CD4+ T cells from blood. The sequence came from an adult in good health and CMV-seronegative. The gene calls are TRBV6-6 and TRBJ2-7; possibly TRBD1 for D (5 bases). Here the CDR3 reads CASSYTRDEQYF. CDR3 DNA: TGTGCCAGCAGTTACACCAGGGACGAGCAGTACTTC.